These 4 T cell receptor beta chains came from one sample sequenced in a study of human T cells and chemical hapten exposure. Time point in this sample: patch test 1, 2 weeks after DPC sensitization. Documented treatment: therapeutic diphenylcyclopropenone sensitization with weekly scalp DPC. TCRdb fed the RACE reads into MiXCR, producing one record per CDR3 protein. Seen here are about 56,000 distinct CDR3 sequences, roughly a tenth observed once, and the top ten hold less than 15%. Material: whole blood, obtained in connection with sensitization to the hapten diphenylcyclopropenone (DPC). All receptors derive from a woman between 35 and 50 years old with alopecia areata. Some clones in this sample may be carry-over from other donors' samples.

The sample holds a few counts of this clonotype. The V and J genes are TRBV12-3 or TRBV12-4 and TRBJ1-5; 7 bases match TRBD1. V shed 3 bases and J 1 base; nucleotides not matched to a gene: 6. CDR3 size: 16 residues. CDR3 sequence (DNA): TGTGCCAGCAGTTTGGGGGACAGCCGGAGCAATCAGCCCCAGCATTTT. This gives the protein CASSLGDSRSNQPQHF.

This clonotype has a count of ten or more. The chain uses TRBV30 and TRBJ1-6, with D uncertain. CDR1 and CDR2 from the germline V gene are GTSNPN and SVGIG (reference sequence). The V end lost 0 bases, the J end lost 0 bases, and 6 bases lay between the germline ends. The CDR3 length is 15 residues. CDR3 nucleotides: TGTGCCTGGAGTGTTTGGAGCTCCTATAATTCACCCCTCCACTTT. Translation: CAWSVWSSYNSPLHF.

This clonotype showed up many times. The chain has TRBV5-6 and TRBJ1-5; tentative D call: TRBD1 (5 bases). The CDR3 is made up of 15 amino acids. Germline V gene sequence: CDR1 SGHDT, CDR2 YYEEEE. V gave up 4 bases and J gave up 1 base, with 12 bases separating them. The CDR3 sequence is CASSPRGSSNQPQHF. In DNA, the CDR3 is TGTGCCAGCAGCCCCCGGGGCAGCAGCAATCAGCCCCAGCATTTT. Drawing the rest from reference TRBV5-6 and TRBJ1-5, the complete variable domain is DAGVTQSPTHLIKTRGQQVTLRCSPKSGHDTVSWYQQALGQGPQFIFQYYEEEERQRGNFPDRFSGHQFPNYSSELNVNALLLGDSALYLCASSPRGSSNQPQHFGDGTRLSIL.

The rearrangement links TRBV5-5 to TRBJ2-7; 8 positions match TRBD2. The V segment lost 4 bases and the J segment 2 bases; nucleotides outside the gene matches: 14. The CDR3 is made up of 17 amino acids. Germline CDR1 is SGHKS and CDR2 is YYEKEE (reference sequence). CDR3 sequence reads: CASSVTTRRGVTYEQYF. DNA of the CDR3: TGTGCCAGCAGCGTGACGACTCGGCGGGGGGTAACCTACGAGCAGTACTTC.